This T cell receptor beta chain came from a study of molecular identifiers for immune sequencing clone quantification. The CDR3 length is 16 residues. Germline assignment: CDR1 MDHEN and CDR2 SYDVKM. TCRdb itself ran the PCR reads through MiXCR, one entry per CDR3 protein. The table lists some 580,000 distinct CDR3 sequences, roughly 25% of them singletons, with 0.75% to 0.8% in the top ten. Naive CD8 libraries were made from about 19,000 to 1,100,000 sorted cells, and they used 10%, 30% or 50% RNA. Sorted naive CD8 T cells were those defined as CD8+CD4-CCR7+CD45RA+. Broader study findings: Effector cells had over 98% of their molecules in clones above 20 RNA copies, while naive cells had under 1%.

A note on this clonotype: Antigen: not known. A read error may explain this, as a much larger clone is one base away.

This receptor was obtained from a human donor in good health. Some libraries in this study had Jurkat cell RNA spiked in. V usage is TRBV28 and J usage is TRBJ1-1, with a tentative D call TRBD1 (5 bases). Sequenced material: naive CD8+ T cells from blood, with Jurkat cell RNA spiked in. Subset defined: FACS-sorted CD8+CD4-CCR7+CD45RA+ naive T cells. The CDR3 DNA reads as TGTGCCAGCAGTTTAGGCGGCGGGGGGTCAGGAACTGAAGCTCTCTTT. Translation gives CASSLGGGGSGTEALF.